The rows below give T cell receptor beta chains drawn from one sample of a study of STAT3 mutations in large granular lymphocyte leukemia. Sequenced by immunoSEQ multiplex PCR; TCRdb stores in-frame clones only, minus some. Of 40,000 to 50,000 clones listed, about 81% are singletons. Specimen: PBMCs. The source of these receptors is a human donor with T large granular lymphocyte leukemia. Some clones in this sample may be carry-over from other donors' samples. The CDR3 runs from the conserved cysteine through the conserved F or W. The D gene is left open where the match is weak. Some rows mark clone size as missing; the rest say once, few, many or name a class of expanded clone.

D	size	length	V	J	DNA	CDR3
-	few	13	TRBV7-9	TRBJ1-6	TGTGCCAGCAGCCCAGCCGGATCTTCACCCCTCCACTTT	CASSPAGSSPLHF
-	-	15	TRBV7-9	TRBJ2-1	TGTGCCAGCAGCTTAGCTGCAGGGGCCTACAATGAGCAGTTCTTC	CASSLAAGAYNEQFF
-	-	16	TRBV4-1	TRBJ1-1	TGCGCCAGCAGCCAACCTTATCTGGGGCGGAACACTGAAGCTTTCTTT	CASSQPYLGRNTEAFF
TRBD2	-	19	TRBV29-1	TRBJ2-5	TGCAGCGTTGAAATCGTCCGGGGGGGACTAGCGGGGGTCTGGAAGACCCAGTACTTC	CSVEIVRGGLAGVWKTQYF
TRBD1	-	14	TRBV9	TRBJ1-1	TGTGCCAGCAGCGTTGGGACAGGGAACACTGAAGCTTTCTTT	CASSVGTGNTEAFF
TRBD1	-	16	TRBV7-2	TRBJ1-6	TGTGCCAGCAGCTCCGGGACAGGGGCTAATTATTCACCCCTCCACTTT	CASSSGTGANYSPLHF
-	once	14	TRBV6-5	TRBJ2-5	TGTGCCAGCAGGACCTCTAGTAGCCATGAGACCCAGTACTTC	CASRTSSSHETQYF
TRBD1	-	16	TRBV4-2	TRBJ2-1	TGTGCCAGCAGCCTCCGGAGGACAGGGGCAGGCGATGAGCAGTTCTTC	CASSLRRTGAGDEQFF
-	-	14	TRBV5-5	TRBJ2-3	TGTGCCAGCAGCTTGATTGCATCGCCAGATACGCAGTATTTT	CASSLIASPDTQYF
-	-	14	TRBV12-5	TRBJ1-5	TGTGCTGGACGGGACCGTAGCTTAAATCAGCCCCAGCATTTT	CAGRDRSLNQPQHF
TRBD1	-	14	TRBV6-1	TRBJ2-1	TGTGCCAGCAGTCCTGAGGACAGGGCCCATGAGCAGTTCTTC	CASSPEDRAHEQFF
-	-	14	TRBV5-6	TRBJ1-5	TGTGCCAGCAGCGCGGCACGTCTGGGTCAGCCCCAGCATTTT	CASSAARLGQPQHF
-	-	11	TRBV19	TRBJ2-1	TGTGCCAGTAGTCGAGTCAATGAGCAGTTCTTC	CASSRVNEQFF
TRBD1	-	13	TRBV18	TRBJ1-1	TGTGCCAGCCGACAGGGCCCGAACACTGAAGCTTTCTTT	CASRQGPNTEAFF
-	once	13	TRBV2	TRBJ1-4	TGTGCCAGCAGTGTGCGACTTAATGAAAAACTGTTTTTT	CASSVRLNEKLFF
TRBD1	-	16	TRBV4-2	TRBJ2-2	TGTGCCAGCAGCCAAGAGGGACAGATAAACACCGGGGAGCTGTTTTTT	CASSQEGQINTGELFF
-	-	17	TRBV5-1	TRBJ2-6	TGCGCCAGCAGCTTGGTAGGGACCAGCTCTGGGGCCAACGTCCTGACTTTC	CASSLVGTSSGANVLTF